A single sample gave rise to the 13 T cell receptor beta chains below, sequenced in a study of blood T cell repertoires in COVID-19. Here immunoSEQ multiplex PCR was the method, and the copy in TCRdb shows in-frame clones only, minus some. Of 130,000 to 150,000 clones listed, over 70% are singletons. The sample comprised peripheral blood. The receptors were sampled from a man over 45 who had recovered from COVID-19.

This clone has only a few counts. The chain joins TRBV10-3 to TRBJ2-5; no clear D. This CDR3 has 15 residues. Per the germline V gene, CDR1 is ENHRY and CDR2 is SYGVKD. Trimming cost V 0 bases and J 0 bases, with 8 bases left between them. CDR3 nucleotide sequence: TGTGCCATCAGTGAGTCGAACAGACACCAAGAGACCCAGTACTTC. It yields the protein CAISESNRHQETQYF.

The rearrangement links TRBV6-2 or TRBV6-3 to TRBJ2-3; 7 nucleotides line up with TRBD1. The V and J ends lost 5 bases and 1 base, in that order; junction bases with no gene match: 12. Per the germline V gene, CDR1 is MNHEY and CDR2 is SVGEGT. The CDR3 has 17 residues. CDR3 DNA sequence: TGTGCCAGCAGTCGGACAGGTCCCCCATCGGGCACAGATACGCAGTATTTT. Translating gives CASSRTGPPSGTDTQYF.

The gene calls are TRBV30 and TRBJ2-7; 8 bases align to TRBD2. After removal of 1 base from V and 3 bases from J, the junction contained 5 bases not matched to a gene. The CDR3 contains 14 residues. CDR1 and CDR2 from the germline V gene are GTSNPN and SVGIG (reference sequence). CDR3 sequence reads: CAWSGGLVNYEQYF. The DNA of the CDR3 is TGTGCCTGGAGTGGGGGACTAGTCAACTACGAGCAGTACTTC.

The rearrangement links TRBV25-1 to TRBJ2-2, with D maybe TRBD1 (6 bases). This CDR3 is 15 amino acids long. Germline CDR1 MGHDK, CDR2 SYGVNS. Trimming pared 2 bases from V and 1 base from J, leaving 8 bases between. The CDR3 protein is CASSENRVNTGELFF. For the CDR3, the DNA is TGTGCCAGCAGTGAAAACAGGGTGAACACCGGGGAGCTGTTTTTT.

The J gene is TRBJ2-7, the V gene TRBV21-1; TRBD2, as called in the table, went unchecked against the DNA. TRBV21-1 is designated a pseudogene. The CDR3 extends over 14 amino acids. As DNA, the CDR3 is TGTGCCAGCAGCACAAGACGGAGCCGCTACGAGCAGTACTTC. Its translation is CASSTRRSRYEQYF.

The chain uses TRBV6-1 and TRBJ1-2; maybe TRBD1 (6 bases). This CDR3 contains 17 residues. From germline, CDR1 is MNHNS and CDR2 SASEGT. With 1 base removed from V and 6 bases from J, the gap between germline ends came to 21 bases. CDR3 amino acids: CASSEGGSGLGADGYTF. CDR3 coding DNA: TGTGCCAGCAGTGAAGGAGGATCCGGATTGGGGGCCGATGGCTACACCTTC.

V and J are TRBV4-1 and TRBJ1-1, with D possibly matching TRBD1 (6 bases). V was clipped by 0 bases and J by 1 base, with 18 bases between them. The germline V gene has CDR1 MGHRA and CDR2 YSYEKL. The CDR3 loop spans 18 amino acids. The CDR3 DNA reads as TGCGCCAGCAGCCAAGAGGCGCAGGGGACAACCAAGAACACTGAAGCTTTCTTT. It is translated as CASSQEAQGTTKNTEAFF.

The chain joins TRBV7-8 to TRBJ1-1; D remains ambiguous. Germline V CDR1 and CDR2: SGHVS, FQNEAQ. The V and J ends lost 4 bases and 2 bases respectively, with 11 bases between them. The CDR3 is 14 amino acids. The CDR3 bases are TGTGCCAGCAGCTCCGACACGAGCAACACTGAAGCTTTCTTT. Encoded protein: CASSSDTSNTEAFF.

The chain joins TRBV6-5 to TRBJ1-3, with D unclear. The V gene lost 0 bases and the J gene lost 8 bases, with 14 bases spanning the gap. The CDR3 loop spans 15 amino acids. Germline CDR1 MNHEY, CDR2 SVGAGI. DNA for the CDR3: TGTGCCAGCAGTTACTCGATTGCGTCGAGGGACACCATATATTTT. This translates into CASSYSIASRDTIYF.

This chain links TRBV5-6 with TRBJ2-4, with 7 bases aligning to TRBD1. Germline assignment: CDR1 SGHDT and CDR2 YYEEEE. The CDR3 extends over 17 amino acids. V lost 4 bases, J lost 0 bases, and 10 bases stayed unmatched. The CDR3 region is CASSNRDSQLAKNIQYF. The CDR3 nucleotides read TGTGCCAGCAGCAATAGGGACAGCCAATTAGCCAAAAACATTCAGTACTTC.

The chain couples TRBV7-9 to TRBJ2-3; possibly TRBD1 for D (6 bases). Germline CDR1 is SEHNR and CDR2 is FQNEAQ (reference sequence). V lost 6 bases, J lost 0 bases, and 22 bases lay in between. This CDR3 has 18 amino acids. CDR3 coding DNA: TGTGCCAGCAGTTCGACAGGATTGTTGGGCTCTAGCACAGATACGCAGTATTTT. Its protein is CASSSTGLLGSSTDTQYF.

This clone was detected only once. V and J are TRBV5-4 and TRBJ2-2, with D possibly being TRBD2 (5 bases). The CDR3 totals 15 residues. From germline, CDR1 is SGHNT and CDR2 YYREEE (reference sequence). V was clipped by 0 bases and J by 2 bases, with 8 bases between them. The CDR3 reads CASSLAGYNTGELFF. The CDR3 DNA reads TGTGCCAGCAGCTTGGCGGGATACAACACCGGGGAGCTGTTTTTT.

This clone was picked up a small number of times. Other DNA sequences in this sample translate to the same CDR3. The chain employs TRBV4-3 and TRBJ2-2; D might be TRBD2 (6 bases). V dropped 0 bases and J dropped 0 bases, with 8 bases sitting between them. The CDR3 is made up of 16 amino acids. In germline, CDR1 is LGHNA, CDR2 YSLEER. The CDR3 protein is CASSQEAGPNTGELFF. The CDR3 DNA sequence: TGCGCCAGCAGCCAAGAGGCGGGACCGAACACCGGGGAGCTGTTTTTT.